A single sample gave rise to the 25 T cell receptor beta chains below, sequenced in a study of blood T cell repertoires in COVID-19 (dated by TCRdb to 2018 to 2020). The library relied on the immunoSEQ multiplex PCR assay. TCRdb limited this immuneACCESS table to in-frame rearrangements with V and J called. A share of clones is missing; checked studies link under half to unresolved V genes, and the rest is unexplained. The sample has over 250,000 clones on record, around 80% of them singletons. The ten largest clones take up about 5% of the sample. Sample: PBMCs or T cells enriched from blood (not recorded which). All receptors come from a man aged 35 to 55 who had been exposed to COVID-19.

The chain combines TRBV29-1 with TRBJ2-7; a possible D gene is TRBD2 (5 bases). Germline CDR1 and CDR2: SQVTM and ANQGSEA. Deletions cut 4 bases from V and 6 bases from J, with 13 bases between. The CDR3 consists of 12 residues. This CDR3 reads CSVGEFNSEQYF. CDR3 nucleotide sequence: TGCAGCGTTGGGGAGTTTAATTCCGAGCAGTACTTC.

The V and J genes are TRBV18 and TRBJ2-2, with 8 bases matching TRBD2. The CDR3 loop spans 16 amino acids. The junction had 6 bases not matched to a gene; V was cut back by 2 bases and J by 4 bases. Germline V gene lookup returns CDR1 KGHSH and CDR2 LQKENI. The CDR3 bases are TGTGCCAGCTCACCAGGGAGCGGGAGAATCACCGGGGAGCTGTTTTTT. Translation gives CASSPGSGRITGELFF. Variable domain in full (rest from reference TRBV18 and TRBJ2-2): NAGVMQNPRHLVRRRGQEARLRCSPMKGHSHVYWYRQLPEEGLKFMVYLQKENIIDESGMPKERFSAEFPKEGPSILRIQQVVRGDSAAYFCASSPGSGRITGELFFGEGSRLTVL.

This clone was counted only a few times. The chain carries TRBV6-5 and TRBJ1-1, with a weak D call TRBD1 (5 bases). V was clipped by 9 bases and J by 2 bases, with 13 bases between them. The CDR3 is made up of 13 amino acids. CDR1 and CDR2 from the germline V gene are MNHEY and SVGAGI. This CDR3 is CASGAGSNTEAFF. In nucleotides, the CDR3 is TGTGCCAGTGGGGCAGGCAGCAACACTGAAGCTTTCTTT.

V and J are TRBV5-1 and TRBJ2-6; D call uncertain. V was cut by 4 bases and J by 2 bases, with 16 bases left in between. The germline gives CDR1 SGHRS, CDR2 YFSETQ. CDR3 length equals 17 residues. The CDR3 here is CASSPNSGPAGANVLTF. The CDR3 DNA reads TGCGCCAGCAGCCCCAATTCGGGTCCAGCTGGGGCCAACGTCCTGACTTTC.

The chain is built from TRBV7-9 and TRBJ1-5, with D unclear. Germline V gives CDR1 SEHNR, CDR2 FQNEAQ (reference sequence). This CDR3 has 14 amino acids. The V end was cut by 4 bases, the J end by 3 bases, with 10 bases between. CDR3 loop: CASSSVYSNQPQHF. CDR3 coding DNA: TGTGCCAGCAGCTCCGTTTATTCCAATCAGCCCCAGCATTTT. Combining the CDR3 with reference TRBV7-9 and TRBJ1-5 gives the whole variable domain DTGVSQNPRHKITKRGQNVTFRCDPISEHNRLYWYRQTLGQGPEFLTYFQNEAQLEKSRLLSDRFSAERPKGSFSTLEIQRTEQGDSAMYLCASSSVYSNQPQHFGDGTRLSIL.

The rearrangement uses TRBV7-9 and TRBJ2-7; weak D call: TRBD1 (5 bases). V lost 5 bases, J lost 4 bases, and 21 bases lay in between. In germline, CDR1 is SEHNR, CDR2 FQNEAQ (reference sequence). The CDR3 loop spans 16 amino acids. As DNA, the CDR3 is TGTGCCAGCAGCAAACGCGACAGACTGCTAGATTACGAGCAGTACTTC. Protein sequence: CASSKRDRLLDYEQYF.

Only one count was recorded for this clone. The chain is built from TRBV2 and TRBJ1-3, with a possible D match to TRBD1 (6 bases). Trimming shortened V by 3 bases and J by 4 bases, and 16 bases separated the two germline ends. There are 16 residues in the CDR3. The germline gives CDR1 SNHLY, CDR2 FYNNEI. CDR3 DNA: TGTGCCAGCAGTGATGTCGGGACAAAGCAGGGAAACACCATATATTTT. Translation gives CASSDVGTKQGNTIYF.

The CDR3 DNA reads TGTGCCAGTAGACCGGGACAGGGGATATCACGGCCCCAGCATTTT. Its protein product is CASRPGQGISRPQHF. The gene calls are TRBV19 and TRBJ1-5; 10 nucleotides match TRBD1. Germline assignment: CDR1 LNHDA and CDR2 SQIVND (reference sequence). The CDR3 runs to 15 residues. V was clipped by 6 bases and J by 9 bases; unmatched bases: 11.

Only a few counts were recorded for this clone. CDR3: CASSLMGANEQFF. The CDR3 coding sequence is TGTGCCAGCAGCCTCATGGGCGCCAATGAGCAGTTCTTC. This sequence joins TRBV11-1 and TRBJ2-1, with D uncertain. V lost 5 bases, J lost 6 bases, and 11 bases lay in between. CDR3 size: 13 residues. Germline V gives CDR1 SGHAT, CDR2 FQDESV (reference sequence).

This clone appeared many times. This chain uses TRBV14 with TRBJ2-1; TRBD2 agrees at 8 bases. The CDR3 length is 16 residues. V was clipped by 3 bases and J by 7 bases; unmatched bases: 11. Germline CDR1 reads SGHDN; CDR2 reads FVKESK. CDR3: CASSHYPGGPRNEQFF. The DNA for the CDR3 is TGTGCCAGCAGCCATTATCCGGGAGGGCCGAGAAATGAGCAGTTCTTC.

As regards this clone: Additional DNA sequences in this sample encode the identical CDR3. The chain couples TRBV24-1 to TRBJ2-3; 9 bases are a match to TRBD1. CDR3 length equals 15 residues. Germline V gene lookup returns CDR1 KGHDR and CDR2 SFDVKD. With V trimmed by 4 bases and J by 3 bases, 4 bases remained unmatched. CDR3 protein: CATSEPGQGTDTQYF. The CDR3 bases are TGTGCCACCAGTGAGCCGGGACAGGGTACAGATACGCAGTATTTT.

The V call is TRBV15, the J call TRBJ2-1, with TRBD2 identical over 12 bases. This CDR3 spans 16 amino acids. Germline-derived CDR1 and CDR2 are LNHNV and YYDKDF (reference sequence). After removal of 8 bases from V and 5 bases from J, the junction contained 10 bases not matched to a gene. The CDR3 protein is CATEGLAGLLNNEQFF. CDR3 bases: TGTGCCACCGAGGGACTAGCGGGCCTATTAAACAATGAGCAGTTCTTC.

The chain is built from TRBV9 and TRBJ1-4, with no clear D. Germline-derived CDR1 and CDR2 are SGDLS and YYNGEE. V was pared by 0 bases and J by 2 bases, with 20 bases between. The CDR3 contains 19 residues. The CDR3 DNA reads TGTGCCAGCAGCGTAGGATACTCTTTCCTACCTCCGACTAATGAAAAACTGTTTTTT. Translating it yields CASSVGYSFLPPTNEKLFF.

The chain uses TRBV18 and TRBJ2-5; no definite D call. This CDR3 is 14 amino acids long. Looked up from germline, CDR1 is KGHSH and CDR2 is LQKENI. Trimming took 0 bases from V and 3 from J, leaving 8 bases between them. CDR3 sequence (DNA): TGTGCCAGCTCACCACCTTCTGCAGAAGAGACCCAGTACTTC. Translation: CASSPPSAEETQYF.

The table lists this clone with a few counts. The chain couples TRBV4-1 to TRBJ2-5; D gene uncertain. The germline V and J ends were trimmed by 5 bases and 3 bases, with 13 bases remaining between them. From germline, CDR1 is MGHRA and CDR2 YSYEKL. The CDR3 totals 14 residues. The CDR3 DNA sequence: TGCGCCAGCAGCAAAACACTATTTGAAGAGACCCAGTACTTC. Translated, it gives CASSKTLFEETQYF.

The chain recombines TRBV12-5 with TRBJ1-6; 10 nucleotides match TRBD1. Germline V gives CDR1 LGHNT, CDR2 FRNRAP. This CDR3 is built from 16 residues. With 2 bases clipped from V and 8 bases from J, the junction kept 6 bases outside the gene matches. CDR3 bases: TGTGCTAGTGGTTTGCACGGCGGGACAGGGGATTCACCCCTCCACTTT. Translated, it gives CASGLHGGTGDSPLHF.

V usage is TRBV7-2 and J usage is TRBJ2-3; D is perhaps TRBD2 (6 bases). The germline V and J ends were trimmed by 8 bases and 5 bases, with 8 bases remaining between them. Germline assignment: CDR1 SGHTA and CDR2 FQGNSA. This CDR3 is built from 11 residues. The CDR3 sequence: CASRAGDTQYF. CDR3 DNA: TGTGCCAGCCGAGCGGGAGATACGCAGTATTTT.

The chain uses TRBV28 and TRBJ1-1; TRBD1 might be the D (5 bases). From germline, CDR1 is MDHEN and CDR2 SYDVKM. This CDR3 region has 13 residues. Trimming removed 6 bases at V and 7 bases at J, with 15 bases between. As DNA, the CDR3 is TGTGCCAGCAGCTTACCTGGGGGGATTGAAGCTTTCTTT. Translating it yields CASSLPGGIEAFF. Using reference TRBV28 and TRBJ1-1 for the parts outside the CDR3, the full variable domain is DVKVTQSSRYLVKRTGEKVFLECVQDMDHENMFWYRQDPGLGLRLIYFSYDVKMKEKGDIPEGYSVSREKKERFSLILESASTNQTSMYLCASSLPGGIEAFFGQGTRLTVV.

This chain uses TRBV7-9 with TRBJ1-2; 9 bases fit TRBD1. Germline V gene lookup returns CDR1 SEHNR and CDR2 FQNEAQ (reference sequence). The CDR3 contains 12 residues. Trimming removed 4 bases from V and 8 bases from J; junction bases left unmatched: 2. The CDR3 nucleotides read TGTGCCAGCAGCTGGACAGGGGAAGGCTACACCTTC. This gives the protein CASSWTGEGYTF. Supplemented by reference TRBV7-9 and TRBJ1-2, the full variable domain reads DTGVSQNPRHKITKRGQNVTFRCDPISEHNRLYWYRQTLGQGPEFLTYFQNEAQLEKSRLLSDRFSAERPKGSFSTLEIQRTEQGDSAMYLCASSWTGEGYTFGSGTRLTVV.

V gene TRBV2 combines with J gene TRBJ1-5; 9 positions match TRBD1. Trimming cost V 6 bases and J 4 bases; bases outside gene matches: 10. The V gene's germline CDR1 is SNHLY and CDR2 FYNNEI. The CDR3 totals 16 residues. CDR3 in amino acids: CASSKLSGQGNQPQHF. The CDR3 region has the DNA TGTGCCAGCAGCAAACTTTCTGGACAGGGGAATCAGCCCCAGCATTTT.

This clone was counted a few times. This rearrangement joins TRBV10-3 to TRBJ2-2; TRBD1 is a possible D gene (5 bases). The CDR3 consists of 14 residues. V lost 6 bases, J lost 6 bases, and 14 bases lay in between. The germline V gene encodes CDR1 ENHRY and CDR2 SYGVKD. As DNA, the CDR3 is TGTGCCATCAGATCCGTAGGGGATTCCGGGGAGCTGTTTTTT. Residues: CAIRSVGDSGELFF.

This chain joins TRBV11-3 and TRBJ2-3, with 7 positions matching TRBD1. CDR1 is SGHNT, CDR2 YENEEA, per germline. J lost 2 bases, V lost 3 bases, and 5 bases had no gene match. There are 15 residues in the CDR3. As DNA, the CDR3 is TGTGCCAGCAGCTTGAGGGACAGAAACACAGATACGCAGTATTTT. Amino acid sequence: CASSLRDRNTDTQYF.

CDR3 region: CASSSGTTVNTIYF. CDR3 nucleotide sequence: TGCGCCAGCAGCTCCGGGACAACCGTAAACACCATATATTTT. The chain carries TRBV4-1 and TRBJ1-3; the D gene is possibly TRBD1 (6 bases). Between the trimmed V and J ends, which lost 5 bases and 6 bases, there was a span of 14 bases. CDR1 is MGHRA and CDR2 is YSYEKL in the germline V gene. This CDR3 contains 14 residues.

This clone has more than one count but fewer than ten. V gene TRBV11-3 combines with J gene TRBJ1-5; D gene ambiguous. The CDR3 is made up of 18 amino acids. Germline-derived CDR1 and CDR2 are SGHNT and YENEEA. V was trimmed by 7 bases and J by 1 base, leaving 23 bases between them. Here the CDR3 reads CASKSEGRFLPSNQPQHF. The CDR3, as DNA: TGTGCCAGCAAAAGTGAGGGCCGATTTCTGCCGAGCAATCAGCCCCAGCATTTT.

The rearrangement links TRBV24-1 to TRBJ2-5, with D tentatively TRBD2 (6 bases). The CDR3 runs to 13 residues. The ends were cut back, 6 bases at V and 7 bases at J, with 14 bases in the middle. Per germline, CDR1 KGHDR and CDR2 SFDVKD. The CDR3 reads CATSRGGAGTQYF. As DNA, the CDR3 is TGTGCCACCAGTAGGGGCGGGGCCGGGACCCAGTACTTC.